This T cell receptor beta chain was profiled in a study of blood T cell repertoires in COVID-19. This clone showed up just once. J gave up 7 bases and V 0 bases, and 8 bases lay outside the gene matches. This CDR3 contains 16 residues. CDR1 and CDR2 (germline): MNHNS, SASEGT. Original analysis: Cell counts per sample came from amplifying reference gene primers. The table came from immunoSEQ multiplex PCR; TCRdb's copy has only in-frame clones and leaves some out. V and J calls plus clone size are reproduced from that table; the DNA served to infer D and trimming. The repertoire holds tens of thousands of clones, approximately 82% seen once, with 5.5% to 6.5% in the top ten.

The origin of this receptor is a woman of 80 years or more with acute or convalescent COVID-19. The V and J genes are TRBV6-1 and TRBJ2-1, with 8 positions matching TRBD2. Material for sequencing was peripheral blood. CDR3 sequence (DNA): TGTGCCAGCAGTGAAGCGCAACGGGGGGGCCGGAATGAGCAGTTCTTC. Amino acids: CASSEAQRGGRNEQFF.